The rows below give T cell receptor beta chains drawn from one sample of a study of radiotherapy plus CTLA-4 blockade in lung cancer. Method: immunoSEQ multiplex PCR; TCRdb's copy keeps in-frame clones and lacks some. The data contain some 70,000 clones, 70% to 80% of them singletons. Source: peripheral blood, taken from a patient treated with radiotherapy plus ipilimumab. The origin of the receptors is a human donor with non-small cell lung cancer who had a complete response to radiotherapy plus ipilimumab. CDR3s include the opening cysteine and the closing phenylalanine or tryptophan. A D gene is named only where the DNA matches it firmly. Not every row has a clone size; where given, it reads once, few, many or a size class.

j_call v_call clone_size d_call cdr3_aa
TRBJ1-1 TRBV7-8 NA NA CASSENRVQGSFF
TRBJ2-1 TRBV6-1 NA NA CASSETPRQHKFF
TRBJ2-5 TRBV6-5 NA TRBD2 CASRAGRAETQYF
TRBJ1-4 TRBV2 NA NA CASSPAGRKYEKLFF
TRBJ2-7 TRBV7-2 once TRBD1 CASSLAPGQGPYEQYF
TRBJ2-5 TRBV15 NA TRBD1 CATSRAQGVGTQYF
TRBJ1-2 TRBV19 NA NA CASTLERQRVPYTF
TRBJ1-6 TRBV7-2 few NA CASSSQTGNSPLHF
TRBJ2-3 TRBV11-3 NA NA CASSPGESTDTQYF
TRBJ2-2 TRBV4-1 NA NA CASSQGEGYTGELFF
TRBJ2-7 TRBV7-2 NA TRBD2 CASSFSGEGTYEQYF
TRBJ2-5 TRBV5-1 NA NA CASSSGRWKQETQYF
TRBJ2-5 TRBV28 NA TRBD1 CASSPGQGMETQYF
TRBJ2-3 TRBV10-1 NA TRBD2 CASSDVSGRSTDTQYF
TRBJ1-1 TRBV30 NA TRBD1 CASNRRQGETEAFF
TRBJ2-1 TRBV29-1 NA NA CSVGGFGSYNEQFF